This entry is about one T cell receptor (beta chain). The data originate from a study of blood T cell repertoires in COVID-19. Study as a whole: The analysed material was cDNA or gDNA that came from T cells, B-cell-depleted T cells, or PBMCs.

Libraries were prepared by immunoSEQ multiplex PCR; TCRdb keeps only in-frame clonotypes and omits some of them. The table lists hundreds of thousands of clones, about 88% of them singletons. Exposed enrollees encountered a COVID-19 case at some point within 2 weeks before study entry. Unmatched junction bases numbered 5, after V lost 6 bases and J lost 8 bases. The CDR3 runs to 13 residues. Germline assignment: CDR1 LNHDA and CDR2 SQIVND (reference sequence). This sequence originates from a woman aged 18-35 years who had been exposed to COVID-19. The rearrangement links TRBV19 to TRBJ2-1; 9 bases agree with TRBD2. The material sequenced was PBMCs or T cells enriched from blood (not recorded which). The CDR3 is CASRLAGEHEQFF. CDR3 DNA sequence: TGTGCCAGTAGGTTAGCGGGAGAGCATGAGCAGTTCTTC.